This T cell receptor (beta chain) is drawn from a study of tumor and adjacent non-tumor tissue in lung cancer. Study-wide results and caveats: Tumor repertoires had a smaller top 100 clone share than normal lung.

Of note for this clonotype: Antigen: not known.

The template was RNA from unsorted bulk tissue. More than 3 cm separated this lung sample from the edge of the tumor. A modified ARM-PCR protocol with three rounds of nested PCR amplified TCRbeta. Each CDR3 protein gets one entry after TCRdb re-called the multiplex PCR reads with MiXCR. Of 90,000 to 100,000 distinct CDR3 sequences listed, less than 85% are singletons. Sequencing was carried out using distant non-tumor lung tissue. The sequence was obtained from a man aged 55-75 years with small cell lung cancer.

Here the CDR3 DNA reads TGTGCCAGTAGTCCTTCTAGCCTCTATGGCTACACCTTC. Its protein product is CASSPSSLYGYTF. The chain recombines TRBV7-8 with TRBJ1-2; D uncertain. Germline values: CDR1 SGHVS, CDR2 FQNEAQ. The V end lost 9 bases, the J end lost 4 bases, and 15 bases lay between the germline ends. The CDR3 is 13 residues long.